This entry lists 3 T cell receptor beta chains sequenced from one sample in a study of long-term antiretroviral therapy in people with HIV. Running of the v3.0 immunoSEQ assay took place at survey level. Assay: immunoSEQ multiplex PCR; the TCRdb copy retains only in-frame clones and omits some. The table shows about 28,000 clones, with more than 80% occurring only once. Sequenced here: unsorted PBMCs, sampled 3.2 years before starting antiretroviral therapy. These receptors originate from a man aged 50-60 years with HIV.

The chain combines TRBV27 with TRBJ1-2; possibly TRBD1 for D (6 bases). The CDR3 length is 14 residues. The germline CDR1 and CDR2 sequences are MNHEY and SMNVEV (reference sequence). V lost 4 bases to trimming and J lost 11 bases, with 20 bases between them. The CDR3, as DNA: TGTGCCAGCAGTTCCCTACAGGGTAGAATAAAGTACACCTTC. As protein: CASSSLQGRIKYTF.

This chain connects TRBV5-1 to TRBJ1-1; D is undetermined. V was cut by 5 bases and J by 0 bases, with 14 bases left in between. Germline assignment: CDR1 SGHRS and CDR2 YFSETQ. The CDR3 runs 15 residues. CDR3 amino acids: CASRPQELLNTEAFF. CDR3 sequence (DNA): TGCGCCAGCAGACCCCAGGAGCTTCTGAACACTGAAGCTTTCTTT. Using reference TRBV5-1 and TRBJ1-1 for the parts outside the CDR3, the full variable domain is KAGVTQTPRYLIKTRGQQVTLSCSPISGHRSVSWYQQTPGQGLQFLFEYFSETQRNKGNFPGRFSGRQFSNSRSEMNVSTLELGDSALYLCASRPQELLNTEAFFGQGTRLTVV.

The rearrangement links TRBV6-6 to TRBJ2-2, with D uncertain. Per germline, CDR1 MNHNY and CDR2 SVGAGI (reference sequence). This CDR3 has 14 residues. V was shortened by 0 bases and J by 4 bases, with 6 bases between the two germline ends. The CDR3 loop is CASSYSPFTGELFF. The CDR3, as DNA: TGTGCCAGCAGTTACTCCCCCTTCACCGGGGAGCTGTTTTTT.